The present T cell receptor (beta chain) was sequenced within a study of cytomegalovirus exposure and HLA in healthy donors. Study outcomes and limitations: Among TCR beta chains, those listed as cytomegalovirus-associated numbered approximately 150. Most CMV-associated TCR beta chains appeared HLA-restricted in a later analysis. For most TCR beta V segments, an earlier analysis put the productive rate at about 90% or about 30% of the time.

To note about this clone: Its specificity is unknown.

The PCR made use of 60 Vbeta and 13 Jbeta primers. TCRdb's table, derived via immunoSEQ multiplex PCR, lists solely in-frame clones and lacks some. Of under 150,000 clones in the sample, 70% to 80% were seen once. The donors, nominally healthy at sampling, likely had unrecorded immune exposures. The CDR3 has 15 amino acids. Germline lookup yields CDR1 ENHRY and CDR2 SYGVKD. V was clipped by 5 bases and J by 3 bases; unmatched bases: 6. V and J are TRBV10-3 and TRBJ2-1; 8 bases match TRBD1. This receptor was identified in a female donor in good health and CMV-seronegative. The sequenced sample was PBMCs. This chain's CDR3 is CAISSGTGFYNEQFF. The CDR3 DNA reads as TGTGCCATCAGTTCCGGGACAGGATTCTACAATGAGCAGTTCTTC.